These 4 T cell receptor beta chains came from one sample sequenced in a study of blood T cells in healthy people across ages (dated by TCRdb to 2015 to 2017). Preparation of the library involved 5' RACE. TCRdb lists the instrument as Illumina HiSeq 2500. The second PCR ran for roughly 7 to 11 cycles and used a J-beta primer mix along with a sample-barcoded 5' primer. In-frame beta chains were kept once TCRdb had trimmed the public reads at Q25 with fastp and called clones with MiXCR. For every CDR3 protein sequence, its rows merge into one entry that carries the most common genes and DNA. The sample records about a million distinct CDR3 sequences, roughly two fifths of which are singletons. The ten top clones hold around 13% of the sample. The specimen sequenced was blood. These receptors originate from a man between 18 and 35 years old in good health.

The V call is TRBV29-1, the J call TRBJ1-5; weak D call: TRBD1 (6 bases). Deletions cut 0 bases from V and 1 base from J, with 10 bases between. The CDR3 is made up of 15 amino acids. Germline CDR1 and CDR2: SQVTM and ANQGSEA. The CDR3 sequence: CSVEDRGRSNQPQHF. The CDR3 region has the DNA TGCAGCGTTGAAGATCGGGGGCGCAGCAATCAGCCCCAGCATTTT.

This clonotype showed up just a few times. The CDR3 loop reads CSARDRGSRSNQPQHF. In DNA, the CDR3 is TGCAGTGCTCGGGACAGAGGGTCGAGGAGCAATCAGCCCCAGCATTTT. The chain recombines TRBV20-1 with TRBJ1-5, with TRBD1 identical over 7 bases. The ends lost 5 bases at V and 1 base at J; junction bases unmatched: 11. This CDR3 contains 16 residues. Germline lookup yields CDR1 DFQATT and CDR2 SNEGSKA (reference sequence).

This clonotype appeared a few times. V gene TRBV29-1 combines with J gene TRBJ1-1; 8 bases align to TRBD1. The CDR3 is 16 residues long. V lost 1 base and J lost 3; bases outside the gene matches: 10. CDR1 is SQVTM and CDR2 is ANQGSEA in the germline V gene. The DNA for the CDR3 is TGCAGCGTTGAAGGAACATTTGACAGGGGAGACACTGAAGCTTTCTTT. This translates into CSVEGTFDRGDTEAFF.

This chain's CDR3 is CASSLGASGDETQYF. In DNA form, the CDR3 reads TGTGCCAGCAGCTTAGGAGCTAGCGGGGATGAGACCCAGTACTTC. The chain uses TRBV11-2 and TRBJ2-5; 9 positions agree with TRBD2. V gave up 1 base and J gave up 5 bases; unmatched junction bases: 5. This CDR3 spans 15 amino acids. Germline CDR1 SGHAT, CDR2 FQNNGV.